The present entry profiles one TCR beta chain with its context. As yet, its antigen is unknown. Amplified TCR beta CDR3 regions came from RNA transcripts. The TCR CDR3 was amplified in a first-round RT-PCR using the HTBI primer set. A single record per CDR3 protein comes from TCRdb applying MiXCR to the multiplex PCR reads. The sample has hundreds of thousands of distinct CDR3 sequences; 15% to 17% are singletons. The data were taken from a study of T cells in Graves' hyperthyroidism and ophthalmopathy. In patients aged 18 to 65, hyperthyroidism was newly diagnosed, with duration under 2 months. Uncontrolled infection, other autoimmune disease, pregnancy or lactation disqualified patients from enrolment. Diagnosis rested on symptoms, serum thyroxine and TRAb, thyroid ultrasound, and orbital computed tomography. The CDR3 spans 14 residues. Trimming took off 10 bases at V and 1 base at J, with 13 bases between the two ends. Germline CDR1 and CDR2: MNHNS and SASEGT.

Study results and caveats: Researchers found most expanded thyroid clonotypes above 0.001 in blood as well.

Sequenced input: blood. The rearrangement links TRBV6-1 to TRBJ1-4; possible D gene TRBD1, 6 bases. The sequence was obtained from a woman aged 18-29 years with Graves' hyperthyroidism. In nucleotides, the CDR3 is TGTGCCACCGGAGAAGGGGGAACTAATGAAAAACTGTTTTTT. This translates into CATGEGGTNEKLFF.